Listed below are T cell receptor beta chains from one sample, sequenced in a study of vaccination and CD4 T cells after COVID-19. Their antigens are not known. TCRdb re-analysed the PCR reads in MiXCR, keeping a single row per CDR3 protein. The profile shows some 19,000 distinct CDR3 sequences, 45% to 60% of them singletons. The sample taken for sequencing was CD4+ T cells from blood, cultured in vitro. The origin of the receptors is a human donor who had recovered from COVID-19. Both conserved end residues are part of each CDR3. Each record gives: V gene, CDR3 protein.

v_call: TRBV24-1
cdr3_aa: CATAPGGGTDTQYF

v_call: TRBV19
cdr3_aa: CASSSRHAGDYGYTF

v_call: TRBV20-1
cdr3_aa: CSAISRTGGNEQFF

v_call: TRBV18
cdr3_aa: CASTPRRLTSYEQYF

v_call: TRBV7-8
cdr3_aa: CASSLMGLGRRDEQYF

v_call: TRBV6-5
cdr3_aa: CASSYPGQGSEQFF

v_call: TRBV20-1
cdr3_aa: CSADAGLAGVTSTDTQYF

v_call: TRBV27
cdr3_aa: CASSQVLNTEAFF

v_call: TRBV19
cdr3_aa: CASSMGRGQQFF

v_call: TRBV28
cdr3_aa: CASRQPQAGTHGYTF

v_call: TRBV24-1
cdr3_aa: CATSDEGLAGNNEQFF

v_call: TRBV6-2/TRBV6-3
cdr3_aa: CASSYFPGGVPSGEQYF

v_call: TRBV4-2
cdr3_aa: CASSQDGLAGGIGNTGELSF

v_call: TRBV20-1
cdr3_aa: CSASPGANTGELFF

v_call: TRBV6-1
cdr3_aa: CASGAAGGWLGNEQFF

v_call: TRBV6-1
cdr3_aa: CASSPDPGVKETQYF